This TCR beta chain was observed in a study of T-cell memory formation after mild COVID-19. Trimming removed 7 bases at V and 3 bases at J, with 7 bases between. Germline V CDR1 and CDR2: SGHRS, YFSETQ. The CDR3 is 12 residues long. Using its own MiXCR run on the 5' RACE reads, TCRdb lists one record per CDR3 protein. The sample consists of roughly 300,000 distinct CDR3 sequences, 16% of them appearing once. The sequenced sample consisted of PBMCs or a T cell subset sorted from them (not recorded which). The receptor was derived from a man aged 18 to 29 who had mild COVID-19 (a few samples of this study predate the infection). Cell type and time point are not known. The chain carries TRBV5-1 and TRBJ2-2; possible D gene TRBD1, 5 bases. CDR3 in amino acids: CASLGDTGELFF. The CDR3 DNA follows: TGCGCCAGCTTAGGGGACACCGGGGAGCTGTTTTTT.